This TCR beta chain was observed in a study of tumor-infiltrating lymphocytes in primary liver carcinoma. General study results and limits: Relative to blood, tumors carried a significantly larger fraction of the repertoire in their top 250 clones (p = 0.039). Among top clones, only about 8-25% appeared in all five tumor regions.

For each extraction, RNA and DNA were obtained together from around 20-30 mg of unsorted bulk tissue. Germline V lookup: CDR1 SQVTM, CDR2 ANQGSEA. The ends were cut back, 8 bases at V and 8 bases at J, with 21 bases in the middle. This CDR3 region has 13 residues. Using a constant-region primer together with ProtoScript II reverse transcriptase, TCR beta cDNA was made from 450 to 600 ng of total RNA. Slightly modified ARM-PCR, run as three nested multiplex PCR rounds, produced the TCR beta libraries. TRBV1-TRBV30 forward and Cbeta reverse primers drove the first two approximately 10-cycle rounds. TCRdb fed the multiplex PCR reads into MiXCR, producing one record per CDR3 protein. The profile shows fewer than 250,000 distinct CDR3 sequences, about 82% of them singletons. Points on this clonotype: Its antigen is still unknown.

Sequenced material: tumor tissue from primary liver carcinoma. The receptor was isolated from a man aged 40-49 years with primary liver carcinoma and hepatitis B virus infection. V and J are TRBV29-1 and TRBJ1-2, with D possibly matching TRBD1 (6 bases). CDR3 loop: CSIPGASADGYTF. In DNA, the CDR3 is TGCAGCATTCCAGGGGCCTCGGCGGACGGCTACACCTTC.